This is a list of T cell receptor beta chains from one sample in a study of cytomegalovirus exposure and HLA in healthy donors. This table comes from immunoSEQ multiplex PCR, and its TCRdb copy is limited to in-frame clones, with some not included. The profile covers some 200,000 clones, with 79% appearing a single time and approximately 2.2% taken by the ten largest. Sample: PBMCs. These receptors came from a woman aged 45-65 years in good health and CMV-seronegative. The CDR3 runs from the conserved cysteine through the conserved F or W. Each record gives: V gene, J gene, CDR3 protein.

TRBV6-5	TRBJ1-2	CASSYNPGNHGYTF
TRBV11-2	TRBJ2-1	CASSSVSRLGLDNEQFF
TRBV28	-	CASSLAGLNYEQYF
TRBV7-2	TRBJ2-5	CASSSRTGEGETQYF
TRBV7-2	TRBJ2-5	CASSFEKTSGRAFETQYF
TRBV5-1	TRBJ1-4	CASSSPTGGDEKLFF
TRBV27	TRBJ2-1	CASSLGGSKFF
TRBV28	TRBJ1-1	CASSYSGGGSEAFF
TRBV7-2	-	CASSLFEGAEQYF
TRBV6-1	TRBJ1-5	CASSVEGGSNQPQHF
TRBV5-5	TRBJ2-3	CASSFRGLAGGTDTQYF
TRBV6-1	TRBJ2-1	CASSEWGTGSYNEQFF
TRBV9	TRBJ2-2	CASSVLAGTTGELFF
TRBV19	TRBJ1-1	CASRRGRENTEAFF
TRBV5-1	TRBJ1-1	CASSLDVGGLDTEAFF
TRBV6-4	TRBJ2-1	CASSDLAGAYNNEQFF
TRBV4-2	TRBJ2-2	CASGDRGSSSGELFF
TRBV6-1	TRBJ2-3	CASRRGLAGGQTQYF
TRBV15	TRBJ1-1	CATSRGQDTEAFF
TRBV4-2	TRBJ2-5	CASSQDGQAQETQYF
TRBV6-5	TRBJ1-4	CASSYSRTGRGEKLFF
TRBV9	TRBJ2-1	CASTPTTTGVNEQFF
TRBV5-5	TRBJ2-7	CASTDSSPGLALSATIGQYF
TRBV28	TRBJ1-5	CAIALTGTGGAFQPQHF
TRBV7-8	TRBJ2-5	CASSKTGVETQYF
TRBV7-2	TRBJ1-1	CASSLTQGEAFF
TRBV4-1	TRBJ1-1	CASSQGARGTEAFF
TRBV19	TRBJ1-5	CASSITYNQPQHF
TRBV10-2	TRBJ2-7	CASGRDRGREQYF
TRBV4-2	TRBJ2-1	CASSPPGLALSSYNEQFF
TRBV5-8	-	CASSLAPGSYEQYF
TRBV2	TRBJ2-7	CASSDRGGHEQYF
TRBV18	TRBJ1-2	CASSPQDRGHYGYTF
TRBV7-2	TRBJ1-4	CASKGGTGNEKLFF
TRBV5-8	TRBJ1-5	CASSLGLSNQPQHF
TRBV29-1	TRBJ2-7	CSVAGTSGSREQYF
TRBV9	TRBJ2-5	CASSMGQGEAETQYF
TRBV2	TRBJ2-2	CASSGQGAQVGELFF
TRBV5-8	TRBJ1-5	CASSLGQGVQPQHF
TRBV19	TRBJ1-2	CASTLDRNYGYTF
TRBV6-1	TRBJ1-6	CASSEGDRVAPLHF
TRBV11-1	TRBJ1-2	CASSLGREGGGYTF
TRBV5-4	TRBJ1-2	CASSFTGGYGYTF
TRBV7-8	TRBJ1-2	CASSPRVEGIYGYTF
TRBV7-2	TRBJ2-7	CASSLGEDPRDRVYEQYF
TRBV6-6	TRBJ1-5	CASSYESVGGQPQHF
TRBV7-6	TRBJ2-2	CASGPGTSGRAGEPFF
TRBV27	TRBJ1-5	CASSPHRTGGLRGNQPQHF